These T cell receptor beta chains were read from a single sample in a study of blood T cell repertoires in COVID-19. Using immunoSEQ multiplex PCR, the repertoire was profiled, and TCRdb retains in-frame clones only, with some absent. Of just under 350,000 clones in the sample, around 83% are singletons; the top ten hold roughly 3%. Input material: peripheral blood. These receptors all come from a man aged 30 to 45 with active or convalescent COVID-19. Both conserved end residues are part of each CDR3. Each record gives: D gene, clone size, V gene, J gene, CDR3 DNA, CDR3 protein. The D gene is left open where the match is weak. A row's size may be missing; if present it is once, few, many or a size class.

-,-,TRBV11-3,TRBJ2-1,TGTGCCAGCAGCCTCACGAGGGTGGGCAATGAGCAGTTCTTC,CASSLTRVGNEQFF
-,-,TRBV5-8,TRBJ1-1,TGTGCCAGCAGCTTACTCGGAGGGTGGAGCACTGAAGCTTTCTTT,CASSLLGGWSTEAFF
TRBD1,-,TRBV25-1,TRBJ1-2,TGTGCCAGCCGCGGACCCTCAGGGGGTGGCTACACCTTC,CASRGPSGGGYTF
-,-,TRBV5-5,TRBJ1-5,TGTGCCAGCAGCTTGGAAGGGGCTTTTTTGAAGCCCCAGCATTTT,CASSLEGAFLKPQHF
TRBD2,-,TRBV7-6,TRBJ2-5,TGTGCCAGCAGCGCCCGGACTAGGCAAGAGACCCAGTACTTC,CASSARTRQETQYF
-,-,TRBV4-1,TRBJ2-3,TGCGCCAGCAGCCAACTAGGACTCAGCACAGATACGCAGTATTTT,CASSQLGLSTDTQYF
TRBD1,-,TRBV27,TRBJ2-7,TGTGCCAGCAGCACCGGGACAGGATTATACGAGCAGTACTTC,CASSTGTGLYEQYF
TRBD1,-,TRBV5-4,TRBJ2-7,TGTGCCAGCAGCTTGGAGGGACAGGGGAGCTACGAGCAGTACTTC,CASSLEGQGSYEQYF
TRBD1,once,TRBV27,TRBJ2-2,TGTGCCAGCAGTCTAGGGACAGGGGATATATCGCTTCGTGTTACCGGGGAGCTGTTTTTT,CASSLGTGDISLRVTGELFF
-,once,TRBV11-1,TRBJ1-1,TGTGCCAGCAGCTTAGTGTCGGGGACTGAAGCTTTCTTT,CASSLVSGTEAFF
TRBD2,-,TRBV11-2,TRBJ2-5,TGTGCCAGCAGCCCCCGACTAGCGGGAGCAGAGACCCAGTACTTC,CASSPRLAGAETQYF
-,-,TRBV19,TRBJ1-1,TGTGCCAGTACTCTGACAGGGAACACTGAAGCTTTCTTT,CASTLTGNTEAFF
TRBD2,-,TRBV11-2,TRBJ2-1,TGTGCCAGCAGCGTAGCCCCTAGCGGGAGGGTACGGGAAAATGAGCAGTTCTTC,CASSVAPSGRVRENEQFF
TRBD1,-,TRBV11-3,TRBJ1-6,TGTGCCAGCAGCTTTCAGGGGGCGATTTCACCCCTCCACTTT,CASSFQGAISPLHF
TRBD1,-,TRBV4-1,TRBJ1-3,TGCGCCAGCAGGCCCTACAGGGGATCTGGAAACACCATATATTTT,CASRPYRGSGNTIYF
TRBD2,-,TRBV19,TRBJ2-1,TGTGCCAGTAAGGGTAGCGGGAGGCATACTGAGCAGTTCTTC,CASKGSGRHTEQFF
TRBD1,-,TRBV18,TRBJ1-1,TGTGCCAGCTCACCATTAGGGGGCCCCGGGGGCACTGAAGCTTTCTTT,CASSPLGGPGGTEAFF
-,-,TRBV9,TRBJ2-7,TGTGCCAGCAGCGTAGCTGAGAGCTCCTACGAGCAGTACTTC,CASSVAESSYEQYF
TRBD1,-,TRBV5-8,TRBJ1-1,TGTGCCAGCAGGCCCCCGACAGGGGGCTTAACTGAAGCTTTCTTT,CASRPPTGGLTEAFF
-,-,TRBV6-5,TRBJ2-1,TGTGCCAGCAGTCGCAAAGACTACTACAATGAGCAGTTCTTC,CASSRKDYYNEQFF
TRBD1,-,TRBV7-3,TRBJ2-1,TGTGCCAGCAGCTTATCTCAACAGGGGGCGCAGTTCTTC,CASSLSQQGAQFF
-,-,TRBV18,TRBJ2-7,TGTGCCAGCTCACCCTTCGGGGCCTACGAGCAGTACTTC,CASSPFGAYEQYF
TRBD2,-,TRBV28,TRBJ2-1,TGTGCCAGCAGTCTAGCGGGAGAAACTAATGAGCAGTTCTTC,CASSLAGETNEQFF
TRBD2,-,TRBV7-3,TRBJ2-1,TGTGCCAGCAGTTTTACTAGCGGCACTTACAATGAGCAGTTCTTC,CASSFTSGTYNEQFF
TRBD1,-,TRBV7-9,TRBJ1-5,TGTGCCAGCAGCTTAGGGACAGGGGGGTTTCAGCCCCAGCATTTT,CASSLGTGGFQPQHF
TRBD1,-,TRBV9,TRBJ2-5,TGTGCCAGCAGCGTCAGGGGAGCCCAGGGGGCTCAAGAGACCCAGTACTTC,CASSVRGAQGAQETQYF
TRBD1,-,TRBV28,TRBJ2-2,TGTGCCAGCAGTCCGATTGGACAGGAGAACACCGGGGAGCTGTTTTTT,CASSPIGQENTGELFF
-,once,TRBV4-2,TRBJ2-5,TGTGCCAGCAGCCAAGACACCCCGGCGGGGCGGAGAGAGACCCAGTACTTC,CASSQDTPAGRRETQYF
-,-,TRBV19,TRBJ1-5,TGTGCCAGTAGTCTGGGCCCTACAGGTCAGCCCCAGCATTTT,CASSLGPTGQPQHF
-,-,TRBV6-6,TRBJ1-1,TGTGCCAGCGCGCTCCAGGGAGGCACTGAAGCTTTCTTT,CASALQGGTEAFF
TRBD1,-,TRBV27,TRBJ2-7,TGTGCCAGCAGTACCCGGACAGGGGGCTACGAGCAGTACTTC,CASSTRTGGYEQYF
TRBD2,-,TRBV7-8,TRBJ2-2,TGTGCCAGCAGCCGAGATAGCGGGAGTGGATCCGGGGAGCTGTTTTTT,CASSRDSGSGSGELFF
TRBD1,-,TRBV7-3,TRBJ1-1,TGTGCCAGCAGCGGGGACAGGCTGGACACTGAAGCTTTCTTT,CASSGDRLDTEAFF
-,-,TRBV6-6,TRBJ2-7,TGTGCCAGCAGTTACTCGTTCCTAGCGAGCTCCTACGAGCAGTACTTC,CASSYSFLASSYEQYF
-,few,TRBV6-4,TRBJ1-1,TGTGCCAGCAGTGCCCCTCCCTCTGAAGCTTTCTTT,CASSAPPSEAFF
TRBD1,-,TRBV9,TRBJ1-6,TGTGCCAGCAGCGTAGATCCAGGGGGTCATTCACCCCTCCACTTT,CASSVDPGGHSPLHF
-,-,TRBV30,TRBJ1-2,TGTGCCTGGAGCCGACTCTACCCGCAAAACTATGGCTACACCTTC,CAWSRLYPQNYGYTF
-,-,TRBV18,TRBJ1-2,TGTGCCAGCTCACCTGGACAGCATGGCTACACCTTC,CASSPGQHGYTF
TRBD2,once,TRBV19,TRBJ2-3,TGTGCCAGTAGTCGACGAGGAGCGGGAGTTGAAGATACGCAGTATTTT,CASSRRGAGVEDTQYF
-,-,TRBV4-3,TRBJ2-1,TGCGCCAGCAGCCAAGCTCTAACTTTCCTTGATGAGCAGTTCTTC,CASSQALTFLDEQFF
-,-,TRBV25-1,TRBJ1-6,TGTGCCAGTGGAGGTATAGGGGGTTCATACTCACCCCTCCACTTT,CASGGIGGSYSPLHF
TRBD2,-,TRBV6-5,TRBJ2-2,TGTGCCAGCAGTACACTAGCGCTTAACACCGGGGAGCTGTTTTTT,CASSTLALNTGELFF
-,-,TRBV4-2,TRBJ2-3,TGTGCCAGCAGCCCGGACAGAAACACAGATACGCAGTATTTT,CASSPDRNTDTQYF
-,-,TRBV5-6,TRBJ2-3,TGTGCCAGCAGCTTGCGCGGGTCCACAGATACGCAGTATTTT,CASSLRGSTDTQYF
TRBD1,-,TRBV7-2,TRBJ2-1,TGTGCCAGCAGCTTATCCCGGGACAGGGGCCAAAATGAGCAGTTCTTC,CASSLSRDRGQNEQFF
TRBD1,-,TRBV5-8,TRBJ1-5,TGTGCCAGCAGGGAGGGCAGGGGGCCCCTCGGCAATCAGCCCCAGCATTTT,CASREGRGPLGNQPQHF
-,-,TRBV7-8,TRBJ1-6,TGTGCCAGCAGCCCACGGGGACCCCTCCACTTT,CASSPRGPLHF
-,-,TRBV30,TRBJ1-5,TGTGCCTGGTCCGACGGGGGTCCCCAGCATTTT,CAWSDGGPQHF
TRBD2,few,TRBV11-2,TRBJ2-1,TGTGCCAGCAGCTTAGAAGCGGGGGGGCCCCAGAGTGAGCAGTTCTTC,CASSLEAGGPQSEQFF
-,-,TRBV4-2,TRBJ1-2,TGTGCCAGCAGCCAAGATCGGGGGGTCGTGTTCGGCTACACCTTC,CASSQDRGVVFGYTF
-,-,TRBV30,TRBJ1-3,TGTGCCTGGAGTTTCGCTCCAGTAAGCTCTGGAAACACCATATATTTT,CAWSFAPVSSGNTIYF